These T cell receptor beta chains were read from a single sample in a study of T cells in tumors after PD-1 blockade. Produced via immunoSEQ multiplex PCR; TCRdb's table is partial and in-frame only. The profile shows 32,000 or so clones, roughly 78% of them singletons. The sequences come from PBMCs, collected before anti-PD-1 treatment. These receptors were obtained from a human donor with basal cell carcinoma. The CDR3 runs from the conserved cysteine through the conserved F or W. Fields, in order: J gene, D gene, V gene, clone size, CDR3 DNA, CDR3 protein. D genes are given only for firm matches. For some rows the clone size is stated as once, few or many, or as a class when expanded; others skip it.

TRBJ1-1 - TRBV25-1 few TGTGCCAGCAGGCTAAGAGGCTATAACACTGAAGCTTTCTTT CASRLRGYNTEAFF
TRBJ2-7 TRBD2 TRBV15 - TGTGCCACCAGCAGACCTGGGACTAACTCCTACGAGCAGTACTTC CATSRPGTNSYEQYF
TRBJ2-5 TRBD2 TRBV5-1 medium-sized TGCGCCAGCAGCTGGGGACTAGCGCCTCAAGAGACCCAGTACTTC CASSWGLAPQETQYF
TRBJ1-2 - TRBV5-1 - TGCGCCAGCAGCCCGGGAAAAAACTATGGCTACACCTTC CASSPGKNYGYTF
TRBJ2-2 - TRBV4-3 - TGCGCCAGCAGCCTATCCCGGGTCCTCCCCGGGGAGCTGTTTTTT CASSLSRVLPGELFF
TRBJ2-3 TRBD2 TRBV3-1/TRBV3-2 once TGTGCCAGCAGCCAAGTCGGACTCCGAGCGGGGATTGGCGCAGATACGCAGTATTTT CASSQVGLRAGIGADTQYF
TRBJ1-4 TRBD1 TRBV6-1 - TGTGCCAGCAGTGAAGCAAGCGGGACAGGGGCCCAAAAACTGTTTTTT CASSEASGTGAQKLFF
TRBJ2-3 - TRBV5-4 - TGTGCCAGCAGCCCCGGGGCGAGAGGTGGAGATACGCAGTATTTT CASSPGARGGDTQYF
TRBJ2-5 - TRBV11-2 - TGTGCCAGCAGCTCCATCCCGGTGGATGAGACCCAGTACTTC CASSSIPVDETQYF
TRBJ2-1 - TRBV3-1/TRBV3-2 - TGTGCCAGCAGCCCCCGCAGAAATGAGCAGTTCTTC CASSPRRNEQFF
TRBJ2-7 - TRBV24-1 - TGTGCCACCAGTGCTCGGGGGGCAACCTACGAGCAGTACTTC CATSARGATYEQYF
TRBJ2-7 - TRBV7-2 - TGTGCCAGCAGCACGGACAGCGGCACCTTTGGGGAGCAGTACTTC CASSTDSGTFGEQYF
TRBJ2-5 - TRBV24-1 - TGTGCCACCAGAAGGGGCCCCCAAGAGACCCAGTACTTC CATRRGPQETQYF
TRBJ2-1 - TRBV7-9 few TGTGCCAGCAGCTCCCAGAAGGGATTCCACAATGAGCAGTTCTTC CASSSQKGFHNEQFF
TRBJ2-5 - TRBV18 - TGTGCCAGCTCAAGCTCAGGGGCCCAAGAGACCCAGTACTTC CASSSSGAQETQYF
TRBJ2-5 TRBD2 TRBV25-1 - TGTGCCAGCACCCTAGCGGGAGGAGGCCAAGAGACCCAGTACTTC CASTLAGGGQETQYF
TRBJ1-1 - TRBV11-3 - TGTGCCAGCAGTCAGACTGGGAACACTGAAGCTTTCTTT CASSQTGNTEAFF
TRBJ1-6 - TRBV19 - TGTGCCAGTAGTGGCTCAGGATCCACTCCCGATTCACCCCTCCACTTT CASSGSGSTPDSPLHF
TRBJ1-2 - TRBV28 - TGTGCCAGCTCCGAGGCGCGGTATGGCTACACCTTC CASSEARYGYTF
TRBJ1-1 - TRBV2 - TGTGCCCTCAGTGTGTCTCAGGGAACTGAAGCTTTCTTT CALSVSQGTEAFF
TRBJ2-5 TRBD2 TRBV3-1/TRBV3-2 - TGTGCCAGCAGCCAAGATTGGCTAGCGGGAGACGGGGAGACCCAGTACTTC CASSQDWLAGDGETQYF
TRBJ2-7 TRBD2 TRBV11-3 few TGTGCCAGCAGCGTGACTAGCGAGACCTACGAGCAGTACTTC CASSVTSETYEQYF
TRBJ2-7 TRBD2 TRBV18 - TGTGCCAGCTCACCCGGACTAGCGGGAGCCCACGAGCAGTACTTC CASSPGLAGAHEQYF
TRBJ1-5 TRBD1 TRBV6-5 - TGTGCCAGCAAGACCGGGACAGGGTACAATCAGCCCCAGCATTTT CASKTGTGYNQPQHF
TRBJ2-1 - TRBV7-9 few TGTGCCAGCAGCCGAACTCATGAGCAGTTCTTC CASSRTHEQFF
TRBJ1-2 TRBD1 TRBV6-1 - TGTGCCAGCAGTGAAGCCACACAGGGGTGGTACGGTGGCTACACCTTC CASSEATQGWYGGYTF
TRBJ2-3 TRBD2 TRBV9 - TGTGCCAGCAGCGTAGATGGGGTCGGCGGGGGGAAAGGGGATACGCAGTATTTT CASSVDGVGGGKGDTQYF
TRBJ2-7 - TRBV6-5 - TGTGCCAGCACGGCCGATACCTACGAGCAGTACTTC CASTADTYEQYF
TRBJ1-1 - TRBV9 - TGTGCCAGCAGCCCCCAGAGCGGGGCGAACACTGAAGCTTTCTTT CASSPQSGANTEAFF
TRBJ1-3 - TRBV15 - TGTGCCACCAGCAGAGGCGGGAATAGTGGAAACACCATATATTTT CATSRGGNSGNTIYF
TRBJ1-6 - TRBV6-2/TRBV6-3 - TGTGCCAGCAGTTACGGTAATTCACCCCTCCACTTT CASSYGNSPLHF
TRBJ1-4 - TRBV12-3/TRBV12-4 once TGTGCCAGCAGTTCTGGTGAAAAACTGTTTTTT CASSSGEKLFF